Listed below are T cell receptor beta chains from one sample, sequenced in a study of shared clonotypes between healthy human individuals. Assay: immunoSEQ multiplex PCR; the TCRdb copy retains only in-frame clones and omits some. The sample records around 700,000 clones, roughly 94% being singletons. The sequenced sample consisted of naive CD8+ T cells sorted from blood. These receptors were collected from a young man in good health. Each CDR3 is given with its conserved first and last residue. The D gene is left open where the match is weak. Not all rows give a size; the values are once, few, many and, for expanded clones, a class.

D gene | J gene | clone size | V gene | CDR3 protein | CDR3 DNA
- | TRBJ2-6 | - | TRBV5-1 | CASSLAVGVPTGANVLTF | TGCGCCAGCAGCTTGGCCGTAGGGGTGCCAACCGGGGCCAACGTCCTGACTTTC
- | TRBJ2-1 | - | TRBV6-6 | CASSTGFHNEQFF | TGTGCCAGCAGTACGGGATTCCACAATGAGCAGTTCTTC
- | TRBJ2-1 | - | TRBV28 | CASSPLDLDSSYNEQFF | TGTGCCAGCAGCCCCTTGGACCTGGATAGCTCCTACAATGAGCAGTTCTTC
- | TRBJ2-7 | once | TRBV20-1 | CSARLGGHFCF | TGCAGTGCTAGATTAGGCGGACACTTCTGCTTC
- | TRBJ2-7 | - | TRBV5-4 | CASSFLGAGEYEQYF | TGTGCCAGCAGCTTTCTGGGGGCCGGAGAATACGAGCAGTACTTC
- | TRBJ2-3 | - | TRBV7-9 | CASSLMGDTQYF | TGTGCCAGCAGCTTAATGGGAGATACGCAGTATTTT
- | TRBJ2-7 | - | TRBV14 | CASSQGKTGLFHEQYF | TGTGCCAGCAGCCAAGGAAAAACAGGGCTCTTCCACGAGCAGTACTTC
TRBD2 | TRBJ2-1 | - | TRBV4-2 | CASSQDGTSGRSEQFF | TGTGCCAGCAGCCAAGATGGGACTAGCGGGAGATCCGAGCAGTTCTTC
TRBD2 | TRBJ2-1 | - | TRBV7-9 | CASSSPKREVDEQFF | TGTGCCAGCAGCTCCCCTAAGCGGGAGGTCGATGAGCAGTTCTTC
- | TRBJ1-1 | once | TRBV6-6 | CASSTQGGNTEAFF | TGTGCCAGCAGTACCCAGGGAGGGAACACTGAAGCTTTCTTT
TRBD1 | TRBJ1-1 | - | TRBV5-4 | CASSLRDRGRYGTEAFF | TGTGCCAGCAGCTTGAGGGACAGGGGTCGATATGGCACTGAAGCTTTCTTT
TRBD1 | TRBJ2-3 | - | TRBV27 | CASSFVTGATDTQYF | TGTGCCAGCAGTTTTGTGACAGGGGCAACAGATACGCAGTATTTT
TRBD2 | TRBJ2-1 | - | TRBV5-4 | CASRQAGAAYNEQFF | TGTGCCAGCAGACAAGCGGGAGCCGCCTACAATGAGCAGTTCTTC
- | TRBJ2-1 | - | TRBV27 | CASSFDGSRWNEQFF | TGTGCCAGCAGTTTTGACGGGAGTAGGTGGAATGAGCAGTTCTTC
- | TRBJ2-7 | - | TRBV7-3 | CASSLIGQGLLDEQYF | TGTGCCAGCAGCTTGATTGGGCAGGGCCTACTTGACGAGCAGTACTTC
- | TRBJ2-5 | - | TRBV11-3 | CASSLGLAGGETQYF | TGTGCCAGCAGCTTGGGGTTAGCTGGGGGAGAGACCCAGTACTTC
- | TRBJ2-1 | - | TRBV27 | CASSWGHYNEQFF | TGTGCCAGCAGTTGGGGACACTACAATGAGCAGTTCTTC
TRBD1 | TRBJ1-1 | - | TRBV6-1 | CASSEATGDLFAEAFF | TGTGCCAGCAGTGAAGCAACAGGGGATCTGTTCGCTGAAGCTTTCTTT
TRBD2 | TRBJ2-7 | - | TRBV6-5 | CASSYGLASYEQYF | TGTGCCAGCAGTTACGGACTAGCCTCCTACGAGCAGTACTTC
TRBD2 | TRBJ2-2 | - | TRBV7-9 | CASSLAASGGPNTGELFF | TGTGCCAGCAGCTTAGCAGCTAGCGGGGGACCGAACACCGGGGAGCTGTTTTTT
TRBD1 | TRBJ2-6 | - | TRBV27 | CASGDRLSNVLTF | TGTGCCAGTGGGGACAGGCTTAGCAACGTCCTGACTTTC
- | TRBJ1-1 | - | TRBV29-1 | CSVDPGRGTMNTEAFF | TGCAGCGTTGACCCTGGCCGGGGGACCATGAACACTGAAGCTTTCTTT
- | TRBJ2-3 | - | TRBV6-5 | CASSSRQITDTQYF | TGTGCCAGCAGTTCAAGGCAGATCACAGATACGCAGTATTTT
- | TRBJ1-2 | - | TRBV4-3 | CASSQDPGTDYYGYTF | TGCGCCAGCAGCCAAGATCCCGGGACGGATTACTATGGCTACACCTTC
- | TRBJ2-7 | - | TRBV4-2 | CASSLGNSYEQYF | TGTGCCAGCAGCTTAGGGAACTCCTACGAGCAGTACTTC
TRBD2 | TRBJ2-7 | - | TRBV7-2 | CASSLVSGSTYEQYF | TGTGCCAGCAGCTTAGTCAGCGGGAGCACCTACGAGCAGTACTTC
- | TRBJ1-2 | - | TRBV6-5 | CASSSRTVPNYSYTF | TGTGCCAGCAGTTCCCGGACAGTCCCAAACTATAGCTACACCTTC
TRBD2 | TRBJ2-3 | - | TRBV9 | CASSVSGLAADTQYF | TGTGCCAGCAGCGTAAGCGGACTAGCGGCAGATACGCAGTATTTT
TRBD2 | TRBJ2-2 | few | TRBV10-3 | CAISPGREHTGELFF | TGTGCCATCAGCCCCGGGCGGGAGCACACCGGGGAGCTGTTTTTT
TRBD2 | TRBJ2-7 | - | TRBV9 | CASSGSGDPSGEQYF | TGTGCCAGCAGCGGTAGCGGGGACCCGAGCGGGGAGCAGTACTTC
TRBD1 | TRBJ2-1 | - | TRBV6-4 | CASSETGGPHEQFF | TGTGCCAGCAGTGAGACAGGGGGGCCCCATGAGCAGTTCTTC
TRBD1 | TRBJ1-4 | - | TRBV5-5 | CASSLLDRGNEKLFF | TGTGCCAGCAGCTTGCTTGACAGGGGGAATGAAAAACTGTTTTTT